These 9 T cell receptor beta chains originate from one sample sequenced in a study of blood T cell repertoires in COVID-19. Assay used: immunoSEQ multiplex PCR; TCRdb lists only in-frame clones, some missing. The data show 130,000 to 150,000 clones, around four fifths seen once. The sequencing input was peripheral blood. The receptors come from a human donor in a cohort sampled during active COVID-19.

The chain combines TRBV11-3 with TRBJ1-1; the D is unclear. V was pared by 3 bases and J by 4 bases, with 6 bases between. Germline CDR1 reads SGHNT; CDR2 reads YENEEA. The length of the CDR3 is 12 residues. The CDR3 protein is CASSLGPTEAFF. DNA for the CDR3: TGTGCCAGCAGCTTGGGCCCCACTGAAGCTTTCTTT.

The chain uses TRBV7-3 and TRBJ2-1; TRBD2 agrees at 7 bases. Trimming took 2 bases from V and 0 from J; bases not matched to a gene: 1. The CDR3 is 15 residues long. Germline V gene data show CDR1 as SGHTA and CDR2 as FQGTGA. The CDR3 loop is CASSLPGGSYNEQFF. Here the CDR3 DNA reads TGTGCCAGCAGCTTACCGGGGGGCTCCTACAATGAGCAGTTCTTC.

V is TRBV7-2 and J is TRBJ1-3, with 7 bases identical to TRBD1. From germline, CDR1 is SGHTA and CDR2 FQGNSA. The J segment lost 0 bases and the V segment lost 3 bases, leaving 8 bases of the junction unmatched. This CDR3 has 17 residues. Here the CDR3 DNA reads TGTGCCAGCAGCTTTATGACAGGGCCGAGCTCTGGAAACACCATATATTTT. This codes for CASSFMTGPSSGNTIYF.

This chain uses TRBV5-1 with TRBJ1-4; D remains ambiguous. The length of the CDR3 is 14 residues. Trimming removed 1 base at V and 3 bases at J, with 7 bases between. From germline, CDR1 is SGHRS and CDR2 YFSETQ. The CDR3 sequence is CASSLQAANEKLFF. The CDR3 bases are TGCGCCAGCAGCTTGCAGGCTGCTAATGAAAAACTGTTTTTT. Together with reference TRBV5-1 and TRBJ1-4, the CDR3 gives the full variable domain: KAGVTQTPRYLIKTRGQQVTLSCSPISGHRSVSWYQQTPGQGLQFLFEYFSETQRNKGNFPGRFSGRQFSNSRSEMNVSTLELGDSALYLCASSLQAANEKLFFGSGTQLSVL.

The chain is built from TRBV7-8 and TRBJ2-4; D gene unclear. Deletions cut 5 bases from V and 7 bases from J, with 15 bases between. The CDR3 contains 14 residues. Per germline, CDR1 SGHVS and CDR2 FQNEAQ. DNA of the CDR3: TGTGCCAGCAGCCACCCAACCTCCGGGAACATTCAGTACTTC. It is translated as CASSHPTSGNIQYF.

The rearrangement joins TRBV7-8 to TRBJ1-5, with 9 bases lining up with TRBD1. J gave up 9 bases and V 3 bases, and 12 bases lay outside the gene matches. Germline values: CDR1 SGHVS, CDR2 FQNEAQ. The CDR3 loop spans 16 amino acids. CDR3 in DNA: TGTGCCAGCAGCTTGGCTCTCGACAGGGGGGATCTGCCCCAGCATTTT. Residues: CASSLALDRGDLPQHF.

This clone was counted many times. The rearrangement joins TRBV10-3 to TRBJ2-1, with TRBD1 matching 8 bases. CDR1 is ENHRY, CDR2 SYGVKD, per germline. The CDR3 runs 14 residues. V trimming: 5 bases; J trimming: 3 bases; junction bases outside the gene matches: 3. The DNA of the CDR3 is TGTGCCATCAGTCCGACAGGGGACTACAATGAGCAGTTCTTC. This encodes CAISPTGDYNEQFF.

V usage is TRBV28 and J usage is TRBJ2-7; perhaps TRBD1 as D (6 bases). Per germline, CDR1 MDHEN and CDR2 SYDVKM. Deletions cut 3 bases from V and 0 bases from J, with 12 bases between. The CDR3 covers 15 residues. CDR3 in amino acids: CASSFRGTLSYEQYF. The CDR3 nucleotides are TGTGCCAGCAGTTTTAGAGGGACACTCTCCTACGAGCAGTACTTC. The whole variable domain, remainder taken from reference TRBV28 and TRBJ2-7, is DVKVTQSSRYLVKRTGEKVFLECVQDMDHENMFWYRQDPGLGLRLIYFSYDVKMKEKGDIPEGYSVSREKKERFSLILESASTNQTSMYLCASSFRGTLSYEQYFGPGTRLTVT.

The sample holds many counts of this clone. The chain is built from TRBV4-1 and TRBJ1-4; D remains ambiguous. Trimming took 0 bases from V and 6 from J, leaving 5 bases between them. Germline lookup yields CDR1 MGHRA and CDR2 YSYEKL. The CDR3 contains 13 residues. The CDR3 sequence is CASSQDDYEKLFF. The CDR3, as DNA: TGCGCCAGCAGCCAAGATGACTATGAAAAACTGTTTTTT.